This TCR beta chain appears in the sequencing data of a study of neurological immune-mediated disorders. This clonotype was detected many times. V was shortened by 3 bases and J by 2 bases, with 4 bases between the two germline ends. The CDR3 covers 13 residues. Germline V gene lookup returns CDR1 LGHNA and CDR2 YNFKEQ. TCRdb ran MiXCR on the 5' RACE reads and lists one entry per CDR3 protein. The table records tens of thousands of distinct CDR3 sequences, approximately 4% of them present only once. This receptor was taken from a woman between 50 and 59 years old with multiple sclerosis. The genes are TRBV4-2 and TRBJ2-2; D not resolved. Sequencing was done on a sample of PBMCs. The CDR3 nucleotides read TGTGCCAGCAGCCAGTTTAACACCGGGGAGCTGTTTTTT. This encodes CASSQFNTGELFF.